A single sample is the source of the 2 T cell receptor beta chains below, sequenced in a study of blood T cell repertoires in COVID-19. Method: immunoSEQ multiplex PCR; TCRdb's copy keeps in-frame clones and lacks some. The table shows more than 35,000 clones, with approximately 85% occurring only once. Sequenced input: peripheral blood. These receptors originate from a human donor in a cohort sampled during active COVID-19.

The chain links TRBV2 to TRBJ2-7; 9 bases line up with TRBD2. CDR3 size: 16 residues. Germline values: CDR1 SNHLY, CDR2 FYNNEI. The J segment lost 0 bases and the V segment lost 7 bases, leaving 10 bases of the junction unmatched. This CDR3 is CASTQRTSGRSYEQYF. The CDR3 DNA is TGTGCCAGCACTCAGAGAACTAGCGGGCGCTCCTACGAGCAGTACTTC.

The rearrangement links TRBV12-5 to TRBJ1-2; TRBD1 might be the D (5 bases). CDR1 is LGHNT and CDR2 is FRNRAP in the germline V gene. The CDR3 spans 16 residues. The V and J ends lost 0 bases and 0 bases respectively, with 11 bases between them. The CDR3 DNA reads TGTGCTAGTGGTTTGGTGGGGAGGACAACTAACTATGGCTACACCTTC. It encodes CASGLVGRTTNYGYTF.